The TCR beta chain described here comes from a study of blood T cell repertoires in COVID-19. The authors' processing: It was from reference gene primer amplification that nucleated cell counts were estimated. Profiled with immunoSEQ multiplex PCR; TCRdb holds only in-frame clones, not every one. The V and J calls and clone size come from that table; D and trimming were worked out from the DNA. Altogether about 150,000 clones are present, under 95% being singletons, with the ten largest covering roughly 4.5%. CDR3 length equals 15 residues. Trimming pared 0 bases from V and 2 bases from J, leaving 9 bases between. CDR1 and CDR2 from the germline V gene are SGDLS and YYNGEE.

The clonotype originates from a man between 18 and 29 years old with COVID-19, enrolled during active disease. Material: peripheral blood. This chain joins TRBV9 and TRBJ1-3, with D perhaps matching TRBD1 (5 bases). In DNA form, the CDR3 reads TGTGCCAGCAGCGTAGCTCCAGGGACTGGAAACACCATATATTTT. It encodes CASSVAPGTGNTIYF.